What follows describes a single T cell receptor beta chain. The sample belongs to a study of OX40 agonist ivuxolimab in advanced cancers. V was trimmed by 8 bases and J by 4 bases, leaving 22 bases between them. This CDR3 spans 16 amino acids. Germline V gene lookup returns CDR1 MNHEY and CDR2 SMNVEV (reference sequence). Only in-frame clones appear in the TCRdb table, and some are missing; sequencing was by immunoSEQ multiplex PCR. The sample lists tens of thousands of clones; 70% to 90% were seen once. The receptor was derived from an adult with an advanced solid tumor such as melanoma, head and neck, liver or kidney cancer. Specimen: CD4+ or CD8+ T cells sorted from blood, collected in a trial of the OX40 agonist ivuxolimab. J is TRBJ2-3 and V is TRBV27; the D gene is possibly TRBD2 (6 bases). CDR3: CASASWRGSGSDTQYF. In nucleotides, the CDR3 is TGTGCCAGCGCCTCTTGGAGGGGCTCAGGGTCAGATACGCAGTATTTT.